This TCR beta chain was sequenced during a study of OX40 agonist ivuxolimab in advanced cancers. As for the study in general: Of mixed ages from about 23 to 90 and averaging roughly 66 years, the group was around 78% male.

CDR3 length: 12 residues. V was cut by 0 bases and J by 3 bases, with 0 bases left in between. The germline CDR1 and CDR2 sequences are SEHNR and FQNEAQ (reference sequence). In its sample, this clone was seen once. Generated by immunoSEQ multiplex PCR, the TCRdb table keeps only in-frame clones and is missing some. The repertoire holds over 80,000 clones, with over 80% as singletons. The chain recombines TRBV7-9 with TRBJ2-1, with D unresolved. The sample was CD4+ or CD8+ T cells sorted from blood, taken in a trial of the OX40 agonist ivuxolimab. The TCR sequence derives from an adult with an advanced solid tumor such as melanoma, head and neck, liver or kidney cancer. The CDR3, as DNA: TGTGCCAGCAGCTTAGCCTACAATGAGCAGTTCTTC. Protein: CASSLAYNEQFF. The whole variable domain, filled in from reference TRBV7-9 and TRBJ2-1, reads DTGVSQNPRHKITKRGQNVTFRCDPISEHNRLYWYRQTLGQGPEFLTYFQNEAQLEKSRLLSDRFSAERPKGSFSTLEIQRTEQGDSAMYLCASSLAYNEQFFGPGTRLTVL.